This TCR beta chain appears in the sequencing data of a study of shared clonotypes between healthy human individuals. The table came from immunoSEQ multiplex PCR; TCRdb's copy has only in-frame clones and leaves some out. Of under 2,500,000 clones listed, under 97% were seen once; the top ten hold roughly 0.13%. Losses at the gene ends were 4 bases for V and 0 bases for J; bases not matched to a gene: 9. This CDR3 has 17 residues. Germline CDR1 and CDR2: MGHRA and YSYEKL. To note about this clone: Its matching antigen is unknown.

Study conclusions and caveats: Four donors shared roughly 5% of their naive CD4 clonotypes. Generally, naive subsets came out with larger estimated richness than memory subsets.

The sequencing sample was made of naive CD4+ T cells sorted from blood. As to subset: CD45RA+ positively selected. The receptor was derived from a man younger than 35 in good health. V gene TRBV4-1 combines with J gene TRBJ2-7; 10 nucleotides agree with TRBD1. In DNA form, the CDR3 reads TGCGCCAGCAGCCCGGCGCTTTGGGACAGGGGCTCCTACGAGCAGTACTTC. Protein product: CASSPALWDRGSYEQYF.